The 9 T cell receptor beta chains reported below all come from one sample, sequenced in a study of T cells in Graves' hyperthyroidism and ophthalmopathy. Template material for amplifying TCR beta CDR3 regions consisted of RNA transcripts. The primer set for the first-round RT-PCR of the TCR CDR3 was HTBI. MiXCR was run by TCRdb on the multiplex PCR reads, yielding one entry per CDR3 protein. The data contain hundreds of thousands of distinct CDR3 sequences, approximately 14% of them singletons. The sequenced material came from blood. The receptors were sampled from a woman under 30 with Graves' hyperthyroidism.

This clonotype was counted at least ten times. The J gene is TRBJ2-1, the V gene TRBV7-3, with a possible D match to TRBD1 (6 bases). Trimming stripped 5 bases from V and 4 bases from J, with 15 bases between. Germline assignment: CDR1 SGHTA and CDR2 FQGTGA. The CDR3 length is 15 residues. The DNA for the CDR3 is TGTGCCAGCAGCCCAGGGGCAGCAGAGTACAATGAGCAGTTCTTC. The encoded protein is CASSPGAAEYNEQFF.

This clonotype turned up a few times. A much larger clonotype is one base distant, so this may be a read error. CDR3 nucleotides: TGTGCCAGCAGTGGGACAGCTAACTATAGCTACACCTTC. Its protein is CASSGTANYSYTF. V is TRBV2 and J is TRBJ1-2, with TRBD1 as a possible D gene (6 bases). This CDR3 comprises 13 residues. CDR1 is SNHLY and CDR2 is FYNNEI in the germline V gene.

The chain is built from TRBV30 and TRBJ2-2, with D unresolved. This CDR3 comprises 12 residues. Germline CDR1 is GTSNPN and CDR2 is SVGIG (reference sequence). Here the CDR3 DNA reads TGTGCTTACGTCCCGAACACCGGGGAGCTGTTTTTT. This encodes CAYVPNTGELFF.

This rearrangement joins TRBV19 to TRBJ2-2; 7 nucleotides match TRBD1. CDR3 size: 16 residues. The junction had 2 bases not matched to a gene; V was cut back by 0 bases and J by 1 base. From germline, CDR1 is LNHDA and CDR2 SQIVND (reference sequence). This CDR3 is CASSIETGRNTGELFF. CDR3 coding DNA: TGTGCCAGTAGTATAGAGACAGGGCGGAACACCGGGGAGCTGTTTTTT.

This clonotype was observed many times. The chain combines TRBV29-1 with TRBJ1-1, with D perhaps matching TRBD1 (6 bases). V lost 7 bases and J 0 bases, leaving 12 bases between the germline ends. This CDR3 spans 13 amino acids. Germline V gene sequence: CDR1 SQVTM, CDR2 ANQGSEA. The CDR3 region has the DNA TGCAGCGCTAATGGACAGATGAACACTGAAGCTTTCTTT. Translating it yields CSANGQMNTEAFF.

This chain links TRBV19 with TRBJ1-1; no reliable D call. The CDR3 runs to 14 residues. Germline CDR1 is LNHDA and CDR2 is SQIVND (reference sequence). V lost 3 bases and J 2 bases, leaving 10 bases between the germline ends. The CDR3 DNA reads as TGTGCCAGTAGTATGGAGTCCTATAACACTGAAGCTTTCTTT. Translated: CASSMESYNTEAFF.

This clonotype has ten or more counts. This chain uses TRBV7-9 with TRBJ1-2; 7 nucleotides agree with TRBD1. Germline V gene sequence: CDR1 SEHNR, CDR2 FQNEAQ (reference sequence). The CDR3 is 14 residues long. J gave up 6 bases and V 1 base, and 5 bases lay outside the gene matches. CDR3: CASSLVGTVNGYTF. The CDR3 DNA reads as TGTGCCAGCAGCTTAGTTGGGACAGTGAATGGCTACACCTTC.

Remarks on this clonotype: Relative to the germline gene, one junction end is altered; a read error may explain this. This sequence joins TRBV20-1 and TRBJ2-1; D is uncertain. CDR1 and CDR2 from the germline V gene are DFQATT and SNEGSKA (reference sequence). CDR3 size: 14 residues. The chain's CDR3 is CSARGIRTYNELFF. The CDR3 DNA reads as TGCAGTGCTAGGGGGATTAGAACCTACAATGAGCTGTTCTTC.

This chain joins TRBV7-9 and TRBJ2-7, with TRBD1 matching over 7 bases. Per germline, CDR1 SEHNR and CDR2 FQNEAQ (reference sequence). The CDR3 has 18 amino acids. V was clipped by 5 bases and J by 0 bases; unmatched bases: 16. The chain's CDR3 is CASSPGTSRDRFSYEQYF. The CDR3 coding sequence is TGTGCCAGCAGCCCGGGAACGTCACGGGACAGATTCTCCTACGAGCAGTACTTC.